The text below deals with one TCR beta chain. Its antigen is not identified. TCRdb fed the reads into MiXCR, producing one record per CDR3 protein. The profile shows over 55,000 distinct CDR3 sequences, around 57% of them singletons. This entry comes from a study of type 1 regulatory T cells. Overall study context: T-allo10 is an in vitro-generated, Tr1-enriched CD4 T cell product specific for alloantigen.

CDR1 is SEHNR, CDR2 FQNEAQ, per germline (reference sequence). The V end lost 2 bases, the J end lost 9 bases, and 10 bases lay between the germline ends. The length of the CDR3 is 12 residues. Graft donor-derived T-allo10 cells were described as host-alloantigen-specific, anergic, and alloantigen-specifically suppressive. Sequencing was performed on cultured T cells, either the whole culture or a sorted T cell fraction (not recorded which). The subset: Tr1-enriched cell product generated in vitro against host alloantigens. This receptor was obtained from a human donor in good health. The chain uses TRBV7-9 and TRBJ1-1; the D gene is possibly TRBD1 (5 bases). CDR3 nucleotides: TGTGCCAGCAGCTTACGCCAGGGACAAGCTTTCTTT. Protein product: CASSLRQGQAFF.